The 16 T cell receptor beta chains below all came from one sample that was sequenced in a study of naive CD8 T cells in extremely preterm neonates. Elective cesarean births at roughly 35-43 weeks, without labor or membrane rupture, supplied the cord blood. Libraries were prepared by immunoSEQ multiplex PCR; TCRdb keeps only in-frame clonotypes and omits some of them. The sample lists thousands of clones, 95% to 98% occurring once. Input material: naive CD8+ T cells from cord blood. These receptors were taken from a newborn in good health.

CDR3 sequence (DNA): TGTGCCAGCAGCCAGGTGGTGGGGCAGGGGTATGGCTACACCTTC. Its protein is CASSQVVGQGYGYTF. The rearrangement joins TRBV11-2 to TRBJ1-2, with D perhaps TRBD1 (6 bases). Trimming pared 5 bases from V and 5 bases from J, leaving 18 bases between. Germline CDR1 reads SGHAT; CDR2 reads FQNNGV. CDR3 length: 15 residues.

V is TRBV4-1 and J is TRBJ2-3; 9 bases map to TRBD2. This CDR3 comprises 14 residues. J lost 7 bases, V lost 4 bases, and 6 bases had no gene match. The germline CDR1 and CDR2 sequences are MGHRA and YSYEKL. This CDR3 is CASSPERGVNTQYF. Written as DNA, the CDR3 is TGCGCCAGCAGCCCCGAGCGGGGGGTAAATACGCAGTATTTT.

This chain uses TRBV7-9 with TRBJ2-2; a weak D match, TRBD1 (6 bases). Per germline, CDR1 SEHNR and CDR2 FQNEAQ (reference sequence). V was shortened by 5 bases and J by 3 bases, with 10 bases between the two germline ends. The CDR3 length is 14 residues. Here the CDR3 reads CASSIHRDTGELFF. The CDR3 nucleotides read TGTGCCAGCAGCATTCACAGGGACACCGGGGAGCTGTTTTTT. Full variable domain (missing parts from reference TRBV7-9 and TRBJ2-2): DTGVSQNPRHKITKRGQNVTFRCDPISEHNRLYWYRQTLGQGPEFLTYFQNEAQLEKSRLLSDRFSAERPKGSFSTLEIQRTEQGDSAMYLCASSIHRDTGELFFGEGSRLTVL.

The chain has TRBV7-6 and TRBJ2-5, with D perhaps matching TRBD1 (6 bases). The tail of the sequence fits TRBJ2-7 better, so the J call may be wrong. The CDR3 has 14 residues. The V gene's germline CDR1 is SGHVS and CDR2 FNYEAQ. CDR3 coding DNA: TGTGCCAGCAGCTTAGCCGGCAGGGGTTACGAGCAGTACTTC. This translates into CASSLAGRGYEQYF.

V gene TRBV6-5 combines with J gene TRBJ2-3; D gene uncertain. CDR1 MNHEY and CDR2 SVGAGI come from the germline V gene. The CDR3 runs 14 residues. Between the trimmed V and J ends, which lost 5 bases and 5 bases, there was a span of 14 bases. The CDR3 bases are TGTGCCAGCAGTCCTTTTCGATCAGGAGATACGCAGTATTTT. It encodes CASSPFRSGDTQYF.

The CDR3 sequence: CASSQDSSAFYEQYF. The CDR3, as DNA: TGCGCCAGCAGCCAAGATTCTAGCGCATTCTACGAGCAGTACTTC. V is TRBV4-3 and J is TRBJ2-7, with a possible D match to TRBD2 (6 bases). CDR1 and CDR2 (germline): LGHNA, YSLEER. The CDR3 totals 15 residues. V gave up 0 bases and J gave up 3 bases, with 12 bases separating them.

The chain couples TRBV7-9 to TRBJ2-7; possible D gene TRBD2, 5 bases. The V end was cut by 4 bases, the J end by 6 bases, with 16 bases between. The CDR3 spans 14 residues. The germline V gene encodes CDR1 SEHNR and CDR2 FQNEAQ (reference sequence). The CDR3 region is CASSSSQGQIEQYF. CDR3 sequence (DNA): TGTGCCAGCAGCTCTAGCCAAGGTCAAATCGAGCAGTACTTC. The full variable domain, completed using reference TRBV7-9 and TRBJ2-7, is DTGVSQNPRHKITKRGQNVTFRCDPISEHNRLYWYRQTLGQGPEFLTYFQNEAQLEKSRLLSDRFSAERPKGSFSTLEIQRTEQGDSAMYLCASSSSQGQIEQYFGPGTRLTVT.

The chain is built from TRBV11-3 and TRBJ2-3; TRBD1 matches at 7 bases. The V gene's germline CDR1 is SGHNT and CDR2 YENEEA. Trimming at V came to 4 bases and at J to 2 bases, leaving 3 bases not matched to a gene. The CDR3 has 14 amino acids. The chain's CDR3 is CASSWDSHTDTQYF. The CDR3 nucleotides read TGTGCCAGCAGCTGGGACAGCCACACAGATACGCAGTATTTT.

This chain links TRBV7-2 with TRBJ2-7; D ambiguous. CDR3 length: 13 residues. Between the trimmed V and J ends, which lost 1 base and 0 bases, there was a span of 4 bases. Per germline, CDR1 SGHTA and CDR2 FQGNSA. CDR3 residues: CASSLDSSYEQYF. The CDR3 region has the DNA TGTGCCAGCAGCTTAGACAGCTCCTACGAGCAGTACTTC.

This rearrangement joins TRBV4-1 to TRBJ1-1; 7 nucleotides line up with TRBD1. The CDR3 has 13 amino acids. The germline V gene has CDR1 MGHRA and CDR2 YSYEKL. Trimming took 3 bases from V and 7 from J; bases not matched to a gene: 5. The CDR3 sequence is CASSQVDRVEAFF. Written as DNA, the CDR3 is TGCGCCAGCAGCCAGGTCGACAGGGTTGAAGCTTTCTTT.

The genes are TRBV9 and TRBJ1-3; possibly TRBD1 for D (6 bases). The ends were cut back, 5 bases at V and 0 bases at J, with 15 bases in the middle. Germline loops: CDR1 SGDLS, CDR2 YYNGEE. The CDR3 contains 16 residues. The CDR3 region has the DNA TGTGCCAGCAGAGCCGATGACAGGCCCTCTGGAAACACCATATATTTT. Its translation is CASRADDRPSGNTIYF.

The rearrangement uses TRBV4-1 and TRBJ2-7, with D perhaps matching TRBD2 (5 bases). CDR1 and CDR2 from the germline V gene are MGHRA and YSYEKL. The ends were cut back, 3 bases at V and 2 bases at J, with 11 bases in the middle. This CDR3 spans 14 amino acids. The CDR3 here is CASSQISSPYEQYF. As DNA, the CDR3 is TGCGCCAGCAGCCAGATTTCTAGCCCCTACGAGCAGTACTTC.

This chain joins TRBV2 and TRBJ2-3; TRBD2 agrees at 7 bases. The CDR3 is made up of 15 amino acids. Per the germline V gene, CDR1 is SNHLY and CDR2 is FYNNEI. V was pared by 2 bases and J by 0 bases, with 2 bases of the junction left unmatched. CDR3 protein: CASSEPGGSTDTQYF. CDR3 coding DNA: TGTGCCAGCAGTGAACCCGGGGGGAGCACAGATACGCAGTATTTT. Filled out from reference TRBV2 and TRBJ2-3, the complete variable domain reads EPEVTQTPSHQVTQMGQEVILRCVPISNHLYFYWYRQILGQKVEFLVSFYNNEISEKSEIFDDQFSVERPDGSNFTLKIRSTKLEDSAMYFCASSEPGGSTDTQYFGPGTRLTVL.

This chain links TRBV4-1 with TRBJ1-2; no reliable D call. The CDR3 is 15 amino acids. Trimming left V 0 bases short and J 0 bases short, with 8 bases between. The germline V gene has CDR1 MGHRA and CDR2 YSYEKL. This CDR3 reads CASSQEPGANYGYTF. Here the CDR3 DNA reads TGCGCCAGCAGCCAAGAACCAGGTGCTAACTATGGCTACACCTTC.

The rearrangement links TRBV7-6 to TRBJ1-2; D unresolved. The CDR3 loop spans 16 amino acids. Trimming removed 5 bases at V and 2 bases at J, with 18 bases between. The germline CDR1 and CDR2 sequences are SGHVS and FNYEAQ. The CDR3 nucleotides read TGTGCCAGCAGCGCTTTGTTAGGAGTCGGGAACTATGGCTACACCTTC. This encodes CASSALLGVGNYGYTF.

The rearrangement joins TRBV11-3 to TRBJ2-6; D gene ambiguous. The CDR3 has 17 amino acids. V gave up 2 bases and J gave up 2 bases, with 13 bases separating them. The germline V gene has CDR1 SGHNT and CDR2 YENEEA. The CDR3 region is CASSLSYRVTGANVLTF. The DNA for the CDR3 is TGTGCCAGCAGCTTATCCTACCGGGTCACTGGGGCCAACGTCCTGACTTTC. Full variable domain (outside the CDR3, taken from reference TRBV11-3 and TRBJ2-6): EAGVVQSPRYKIIEKKQPVAFWCNPISGHNTLYWYLQNLGQGPELLIRYENEEAVDDSQLPKDRFSAERLKGVDSTLKIQPAELGDSAVYLCASSLSYRVTGANVLTFGAGSRLTVL.